A single T cell receptor (beta chain) is shown here with its context. The antigen remains unidentified. The CDR3 length is 11 residues. The germline V gene has CDR1 SQVTM and CDR2 ANQGSEA. The authors prepared UMI-labeled TRB cDNA libraries by 5' RACE. TCRdb reanalyzed the 5' RACE reads and collapses them to one entry per CDR3 protein, without DNA. The repertoire table contains about 120,000 distinct CDR3 sequences. The sample comes from a study of CXCR3-negative and CXCR3-positive naive CD8 T cells. Study results and caveats: Diversity ran similarly high across both naive subsets but far lower in memory CD8+ cells. The study found more hydrophobic TRB CDR3s in CXCR3-positive naive cells than in CXCR3-negative naive cells.

The sorter processed each CD8+ T cell subset in triplicate at some 300,000 cells apiece. The naive CD8+ gate required CD45RO-CCR7+CD27+CD95- phenotype. The V gene is TRBV29-1, the J gene TRBJ1-2. The clonotype comes from a human donor in good health. Some clones in this sample may be carry-over from other donors' samples. The sample was naive CXCR3- CD8+ T cells from blood. Subset noted: CD45RO-CCR7+CD27+CD95- naive CD8+ T cells lacking CXCR3 (TNR3-). CDR3 region: CSVWDFYGYTF.